The sequence of this T cell receptor (beta chain) was determined in a study of T cell repertoires in cytomegalovirus infection (dated by TCRdb to the late 2010s). The study in broad terms: Because public TCR beta signatures pointed to carriage of CMV infection together with the matching HLA type, the HLA type of each donor mattered for the analysis.

Remarks on this clonotype: The specificity of this receptor is unknown. Base qualities are not at hand, and no much larger clone is one base apart.

Summary of the overall study and its limitations: The ex vivo response was dominated by HLA-C-restricted CMV-specific TCR beta clonotypes, which also provided the single most frequent clonotype in two of eight donors. In both this cohort and an independent cohort of some 380 donors, the cumulative frequency of public TCR beta family members distinguished carriers of CMV infection plus the relevant HLA type.

The sequencer was an Illumina HiSeq 1500. Using fastp trimming at Q25 and MiXCR clonotype assembly, TCRdb reanalyzed the public sequencing data and kept in-frame beta chains. Rows merge per CDR3 protein into single entries with the most common DNA and genes. In this sample the table shows around 330,000 distinct CDR3 sequences, 15% to 20% of which occur a single time. The leading ten clones occupy about 12% of the sample. Cut back by 7 bases and 2 bases, the V and J ends lie 15 bases apart. The CDR3 sequence holds 15 residues, the cysteine and phenylalanine included. Here the CDR3 DNA is all that survives: 45 bases in frame from base 1. The germline V gene sets CDR1 to SNHLY and CDR2 to FYNNEI.

The chain joins TRBV2 to TRBJ2-1; a tentative D call is TRBD1 (8 bases match). The sample was PBMCs. The receptor was derived from a human donor in good health (CMV status not recorded). Some clones in this sample may be carry-over from other donors' samples. The sequenced DNA is TGTGCCAGCACTAGACAGGGGACTACCTACAATGAGCAGTTCTTC. Its translation is CASTRQGTTYNEQFF.